This T cell receptor beta chain was obtained from a study of tumor and adjacent non-tumor tissue in lung cancer. Study summary: Patients comprised 12 adenocarcinoma, a couple of squamous cell carcinoma and 1 small cell lung cancer.

The template was RNA from unsorted bulk tissue. Distant lung tissue was collected more than 3 cm away from the tumor edge. TCRbeta libraries were built with three rounds of nested PCR, modified from ARM-PCR. TCRdb ran MiXCR on the multiplex PCR reads and lists one entry per CDR3 protein. The sample comprises roughly 45,000 distinct CDR3 sequences, roughly 60% of which are singletons, and 45% rests with the top ten. J lost 5 bases, V lost 2 bases, and 5 bases had no gene match. CDR1 and CDR2 from the germline V gene are DFQATT and SNEGSKA (reference sequence). This CDR3 has 15 residues. This clonotype came up a few times.

This clonotype originated in a man aged 50 to 60 with non-small cell lung cancer. The sequenced material came from distant non-tumor lung tissue. The J gene is TRBJ2-2, the V gene TRBV20-1, with 10 positions matching TRBD2. The CDR3 bases are TGCAGTGCTAGACCTAGCGGGGGAGGAACCGGGGAGCTGTTTTTT. Amino acids: CSARPSGGGTGELFF.